The rows below give T cell receptor beta chains drawn from one sample of a study of blood T cell repertoires in COVID-19. Repertoires were generated with immunoSEQ multiplex PCR, while TCRdb's copy carries only in-frame clones and drops some. The sample has 300,000 to 400,000 clones, approximately 86% seen once. Material: peripheral blood. All receptors come from a human donor in a cohort sampled during active COVID-19. Both conserved end residues are part of each CDR3. A D gene is named only where the DNA matches it firmly.

d_call	v_call	cdr3_length	j_call	cdr3_nt	cdr3_aa
NA	TRBV3-1/TRBV3-2	13	TRBJ1-1	TGTGCCAGCAGCCAGAGACAGTATTCTGAAGCTTTCTTT	CASSQRQYSEAFF
TRBD2	TRBV19	17	TRBJ2-1	TGTGCCAGTAGTATAGATCGACTAGCGGCCTCCTACAATGAGCAGTTCTTC	CASSIDRLAASYNEQFF
TRBD1	TRBV27	15	TRBJ1-4	TGTGCCAGCAGTTTATCAGGGGGCGATAATGAAAAACTGTTTTTT	CASSLSGGDNEKLFF
NA	TRBV6-5	15	TRBJ2-7	TGTGCCAGCAGTTTCCGACAGGACCGATCCTACGAGCAGTACTTC	CASSFRQDRSYEQYF
NA	TRBV7-9	13	TRBJ1-1	TGTGCCAGCAGCTTAGACGGCCAGTCGGGGGCTTTCTTT	CASSLDGQSGAFF
TRBD2	TRBV2	14	TRBJ2-1	TGTGCCAGCAGGGGACTAGTCTCCTACAATGAGCAGTTCTTC	CASRGLVSYNEQFF
NA	TRBV9	13	TRBJ1-1	TGTGCCAGCAGCGTTTCTCCAGACACTGAAGCTTTCTTT	CASSVSPDTEAFF
TRBD2	TRBV20-1	15	TRBJ2-7	TGCAGTGCTAGTTTTCCCGGGGGGTCTATCTACGAGCAGTACTTC	CSASFPGGSIYEQYF
TRBD1	TRBV6-5	16	TRBJ1-5	TGTGCCAGCAGTTACTCGACCGGGCAGGGGGCACAGCCCCAGCATTTT	CASSYSTGQGAQPQHF
TRBD1	TRBV5-5	16	TRBJ2-5	TGTGCCAGCAGCAAAGGGACAGGGAGGCTACAAGAGACCCAGTACTTC	CASSKGTGRLQETQYF
NA	TRBV6-5	14	TRBJ1-4	TGTGCCAGCACCTGGACAGTTGGCACTGAAAAACTGTTTTTT	CASTWTVGTEKLFF
TRBD1	TRBV6-5	14	TRBJ2-7	TGTGCCAGCAGGCGTGCAGGGGGCCCCTACGAGCAGTACTTC	CASRRAGGPYEQYF
TRBD2	TRBV11-2	17	TRBJ2-7	TGTGCCAGCAGCAAAGCCGGGACTAGTCGCGCTACCTACGAGCAGTACTTC	CASSKAGTSRATYEQYF